This note documents a single TCR beta chain sequence. This entry comes from a study of blood T cell repertoires in COVID-19. The wider study: Material from acute and convalescent COVID-19 was sourced from the United States, Italy and Spain. Nucleic acid was either cDNA or gDNA, and it came from T cells, B-cell-depleted T cells, or PBMCs.

Per the authors' pipeline: Reference gene primer amplification gave estimated nucleated cell counts. The table came from immunoSEQ multiplex PCR; TCRdb's copy has only in-frame clones and leaves some out. Clonal size and the V and J genes are those of that table, whereas D and trimming came from the DNA. The repertoire holds about 62,000 clones, with roughly 92% as singletons. The CDR3 is 11 residues long. With 6 bases removed from V and 8 bases from J, the gap between germline ends came to 10 bases. Looked up from germline, CDR1 is MNHEY and CDR2 is SVGAGI. Sequenced input: peripheral blood. The source is a human donor in a cohort sampled during active COVID-19. The chain links TRBV6-5 to TRBJ1-2, with D perhaps matching TRBD1 (6 bases). In nucleotides, the CDR3 is TGTGCCAGCAGGAAACAGGGAGGCTACACCTTC. Translated: CASRKQGGYTF.